This T cell receptor (beta chain) is drawn from a study of cytomegalovirus exposure and HLA in healthy donors. The PCR employed 60 Vbeta primers together with 13 Jbeta primers. TCRdb keeps only in-frame clones here, not all; method: immunoSEQ multiplex PCR. This table has about 150,000 clones, 84% appearing once. Study findings and constraints: Reports state that TCR beta sequences accurately predicted most subjects' HLA-A and HLA-B alleles.

Germline V CDR1 and CDR2: LNHDA, SQIVND (reference sequence). The germline V and J ends were trimmed by 11 bases and 0 bases, with 11 bases remaining between them. The CDR3 sequence is 13 residues long. With respect to this clone: No antigen is known for it.

The TCR comes from a man in his forties or fifties in good health and CMV-seropositive. The rearrangement uses TRBV19 and TRBJ1-3, with unresolved D. The sequenced sample consisted of PBMCs. The CDR3 nucleotides are TGTGCCTCAGAACAGTTCTCTGGAAACACCATATATTTT. It specifies CASEQFSGNTIYF.